A single sample is the source of the 27 T cell receptor beta chains below, sequenced in a study of cytomegalovirus exposure and HLA in healthy donors. Using immunoSEQ multiplex PCR, the repertoire was profiled, and TCRdb retains in-frame clones only, with some absent. The table lists fewer than 120,000 clones, 88% of them singletons. Input material: PBMCs. Receptors were obtained from a woman aged 25 to 45 in good health and CMV-seropositive.

The rearrangement uses TRBV4-2 and TRBJ2-2, with unresolved D. The V and J ends lost 0 bases and 3 bases respectively, with 17 bases between them. The CDR3 sequence is 18 residues long. Germline assignment: CDR1 LGHNA and CDR2 YNFKEQ. CDR3 DNA sequence: TGTGCCAGCAGCCAAGATCTCTCCGCCATCGGTTACACCGGGGAGCTGTTTTTT. This encodes CASSQDLSAIGYTGELFF.

The chain links TRBV30 to TRBJ1-2, with a possible D match to TRBD1 (5 bases). The V end lost 2 bases, the J end lost 0 bases, and 13 bases lay between the germline ends. CDR1 and CDR2 from the germline V gene are GTSNPN and SVGIG (reference sequence). This CDR3 contains 15 residues. CDR3 bases: TGTGCCTGGAGTCTTAGGACACGGGCTAACTATGGCTACACCTTC. This encodes CAWSLRTRANYGYTF. Drawing the rest from reference TRBV30 and TRBJ1-2, the complete variable domain is SQTIHQWPATLVQPVGSPLSLECTVEGTSNPNLYWYRQAAGRGLQLLFYSVGIGQISSEVPQNLSASRPQDRQFILSSKKLLLSDSGFYLCAWSLRTRANYGYTFGSGTRLTVV.

The chain is built from TRBV2 and TRBJ2-3; 8 bases are a match to TRBD1. The germline CDR1 and CDR2 sequences are SNHLY and FYNNEI. V shed 6 bases, J shed 2 bases, and the junction held 10 bases outside the gene matches. The CDR3 spans 16 residues. The CDR3: CASRRQARGPTDTQYF. The CDR3 DNA is TGTGCCAGCAGGAGACAGGCCAGGGGGCCCACAGATACGCAGTATTTT.

This chain connects TRBV19 to TRBJ1-2; TRBD1 agrees at 8 bases. CDR1 is LNHDA and CDR2 is SQIVND in the germline V gene (reference sequence). This CDR3 comprises 16 residues. V dropped 4 bases and J dropped 7; count of bases not matched to a gene: 14. CDR3 region: CASSTGQGTGAGGYTF. CDR3 nucleotides: TGTGCCAGTAGTACCGGACAGGGAACTGGTGCTGGTGGCTACACCTTC. Full variable domain (outside the CDR3, taken from reference TRBV19 and TRBJ1-2): DGGITQSPKYLFRKEGQNVTLSCEQNLNHDAMYWYRQDPGQGLRLIYYSQIVNDFQKGDIAEGYSVSREKKESFPLTVTSAQKNPTAFYLCASSTGQGTGAGGYTFGSGTRLTVV.

The rearrangement joins TRBV6-5 to TRBJ1-2; 8 bases fit TRBD1. Trimming removed 4 bases from V and 2 bases from J; junction bases left unmatched: 6. CDR3 length: 15 residues. Germline CDR1 reads MNHEY; CDR2 reads SVGAGI. The CDR3 spells CASSSGQGLNYGYTF. CDR3 coding DNA: TGTGCCAGCAGTTCCGGACAGGGCCTGAACTATGGCTACACCTTC.

The chain uses TRBV20-1 and TRBJ1-4; D not resolved. The CDR3 consists of 11 residues. Germline assignment: CDR1 DFQATT and CDR2 SNEGSKA (reference sequence). The ends were cut back, 5 bases at V and 8 bases at J, with 9 bases in the middle. The CDR3 is CSADYEEKLFF. CDR3 sequence (DNA): TGCAGTGCTGATTATGAGGAAAAACTGTTTTTT.

V is TRBV6-5 and J is TRBJ2-1; 10 bases map to TRBD1. CDR3 length equals 15 residues. CDR1 and CDR2 (germline): MNHEY, SVGAGI. With 5 bases clipped from V and 8 bases from J, the junction kept 9 bases outside the gene matches. The CDR3 is CASSLGTGELYEQFF. CDR3 DNA sequence: TGTGCCAGCAGTCTCGGGACAGGGGAATTATATGAGCAGTTCTTC.

This clone turned up a few times. The junction does not match germline at one end; this may be a read error. The chain joins TRBV7-7 to TRBJ1-2, with TRBD1 as a possible D gene (6 bases). The CDR3 extends over 13 amino acids. The germline V gene has CDR1 SSHAT and CDR2 FNYEAQ (reference sequence). The CDR3: CASSPLTGVGYTF. The DNA for the CDR3 is TGTGCTAGCAGCCCCCTGACAGGCGTCGGCTACACCTTC.

The chain is built from TRBV28 and TRBJ2-2; TRBD2 is a possible D gene (5 bases). V lost 5 bases and J lost 2, with 6 bases in between. The germline CDR1 and CDR2 sequences are MDHEN and SYDVKM. This CDR3 has 13 amino acids. The CDR3 region is CASSRTNTGELFF. For the CDR3, the DNA is TGTGCCAGCAGTCGGACTAACACCGGGGAGCTGTTTTTT.

The rearrangement links TRBV9 to TRBJ2-1; TRBD2 agrees at 7 bases. Germline CDR1 is SGDLS and CDR2 is YYNGEE. The CDR3 loop spans 13 amino acids. The V gene end was trimmed by 8 bases and the J gene end by 5 bases; junction bases not matched to a gene: 7. The CDR3 sequence is CAREAGSHNEQFF. The CDR3 DNA follows: TGTGCCAGAGAAGCGGGATCTCACAATGAGCAGTTCTTC.

The gene calls are TRBV5-1 and TRBJ2-1, with 9 positions matching TRBD2. CDR3 length: 16 residues. Trimming at V came to 0 bases and at J to 12 bases, leaving 13 bases not matched to a gene. Per germline, CDR1 SGHRS and CDR2 YFSETQ. CDR3 coding DNA: TGCGCCAGCAGCTTGGCCTCGGGGACTAGCACCGTAGGGCAGTTCTTC. This translates into CASSLASGTSTVGQFF.

This clone was seen only a few times. The chain has TRBV6-1 and TRBJ1-1; D gene unclear. Germline V gene data show CDR1 as MNHNS and CDR2 as SASEGT. V lost 8 bases to trimming and J lost 0 bases, with 16 bases between them. The CDR3 runs 15 residues. DNA of the CDR3: TGTGCCAGCGTTTGGGGAGAAGGAATGAACACTGAAGCTTTCTTT. This sequence encodes CASVWGEGMNTEAFF.

This chain joins TRBV4-3 and TRBJ1-1; 9 nucleotides match TRBD1. Germline assignment: CDR1 LGHNA and CDR2 YSLEER. There are 15 residues in the CDR3. Trimming took 2 bases from V and 5 from J; bases not matched to a gene: 6. The CDR3 loop is CASSQTDRGWTEAFF. In DNA, the CDR3 is TGCGCCAGCAGCCAAACGGACAGGGGATGGACTGAAGCTTTCTTT.

This clone was observed once. The chain joins TRBV5-6 to TRBJ2-7; TRBD1 matches at 9 bases. The CDR3 consists of 15 residues. CDR1 SGHDT and CDR2 YYEEEE come from the germline V gene. J gave up 6 bases and V 2 bases, and 9 bases lay outside the gene matches. The CDR3 nucleotides are TGTGCCAGCAGCTTCCTATTAGGGACAGGGCGCGAGCAGTACTTC. Protein product: CASSFLLGTGREQYF.

The V call is TRBV6-5, the J call TRBJ1-1; no firm D call. The V and J ends lost 2 bases and 0 bases respectively, with 4 bases between them. Germline values: CDR1 MNHEY, CDR2 SVGAGI. This CDR3 comprises 13 residues. The CDR3 DNA reads TGTGCCAGCAGTTACCGGGTGAACACTGAAGCTTTCTTT. Protein product: CASSYRVNTEAFF.

The chain joins TRBV28 to TRBJ2-7, with TRBD2 matching over 9 bases. Trimming took 3 bases from V and 10 from J; bases not matched to a gene: 10. Looked up from germline, CDR1 is MDHEN and CDR2 is SYDVKM. The CDR3 sequence is 14 residues long. For the CDR3, the DNA is TGTGCCAGCAGTTTTCGGAGCGGAGCGGGAGGACAGTACTTC. Residues: CASSFRSGAGGQYF.

This clone is a singleton in its sample. The chain couples TRBV2 to TRBJ1-1; D is perhaps TRBD1 (6 bases). V shed 5 bases and J shed 5 bases, with 21 bases lying between them. Germline-derived CDR1 and CDR2 are SNHLY and FYNNEI. This CDR3 is 16 amino acids long. The CDR3 DNA sequence: TGTGCCAGCAGTCGAAGTGGGCAGGGGATGAGAACTGAAGCTTTCTTT. Its translation is CASSRSGQGMRTEAFF.

The chain recombines TRBV5-6 with TRBJ2-1; D perhaps matches TRBD1 (6 bases). The V gene's germline CDR1 is SGHDT and CDR2 YYEEEE. The CDR3 is made up of 13 amino acids. Trimming took 2 bases from V and 4 from J, leaving 7 bases between them. CDR3 protein: CASSLGQYNEQFF. In nucleotides, the CDR3 is TGTGCCAGCAGCTTAGGACAGTACAATGAGCAGTTCTTC.

The V gene is TRBV7-2, the J gene TRBJ1-4; D remains unclear. Trimming stripped 5 bases from V and 8 bases from J, with 12 bases between. CDR3 size: 13 residues. Germline assignment: CDR1 SGHTA and CDR2 FQGNSA. The CDR3 nucleotides are TGTGCCAGCAGCCCTCGAGCATTAGAAAAACTGTTTTTT. The encoded protein is CASSPRALEKLFF.

The chain has TRBV28 and TRBJ2-7; D unclear. The germline V gene has CDR1 MDHEN and CDR2 SYDVKM. V lost 3 bases, J lost 5 bases, and 8 bases lay in between. This CDR3 spans 12 amino acids. The CDR3 here is CASSLVANEQYF. CDR3 DNA: TGTGCCAGCAGTTTGGTAGCCAACGAGCAGTACTTC.

This chain connects TRBV5-1 to TRBJ2-5; 7 bases fit TRBD1. Trimming removed 4 bases from V and 2 bases from J; junction bases left unmatched: 8. CDR1 and CDR2 (germline): SGHRS, YFSETQ. The CDR3 has 15 amino acids. CDR3 amino acids: CASSKGQDLQETQYF. CDR3 DNA: TGCGCCAGCAGCAAAGGACAGGATCTACAAGAGACCCAGTACTTC.

The chain links TRBV5-4 to TRBJ2-2; 7 bases line up with TRBD1. The V gene end was trimmed by 4 bases and the J gene end by 4 bases; junction bases not matched to a gene: 7. The CDR3 sequence is 15 residues long. The germline V gene has CDR1 SGHNT and CDR2 YYREEE (reference sequence). CDR3 sequence (DNA): TGTGCCAGCAGCCTACAACAGGGGCCCACCGGGGAGCTGTTTTTT. It translates to CASSLQQGPTGELFF.

The gene calls are TRBV6-5 and TRBJ1-1; D may be TRBD1 (5 bases). There are 15 residues in the CDR3. Trimming took off 1 base at V and 6 bases at J, with 15 bases between the two ends. Germline CDR1 reads MNHEY; CDR2 reads SVGAGI. Written as DNA, the CDR3 is TGTGCCAGCAGTTACTTGGGGGGGGATAGATCTGAAGCTTTCTTT. Residues: CASSYLGGDRSEAFF.

The genes are TRBV7-2 and TRBJ1-6, with a tentative D call TRBD1 (6 bases). V dropped 5 bases and J dropped 9 bases, with 14 bases sitting between them. The CDR3 length is 14 residues. The germline gives CDR1 SGHTA, CDR2 FQGNSA. CDR3 amino acids: CASSPDSFFSPLHF. In nucleotides, the CDR3 is TGTGCCAGCAGCCCGGACAGTTTTTTTTCACCCCTCCACTTT.

CDR3 nucleotide sequence: TGTGCCAGCAGCTTAATCCGGGGGGATAACAGCACTGAAGCTTTCTTT. This gives the protein CASSLIRGDNSTEAFF. The V and J genes are TRBV7-7 and TRBJ1-1, with D perhaps TRBD1 (5 bases). V gave up 2 bases and J gave up 4 bases, with 17 bases separating them. Germline V CDR1 and CDR2: SSHAT, FNYEAQ (reference sequence). The CDR3 is made up of 16 amino acids.

The CDR3 region has the DNA TGTGCCAGCAGCTTAGGCCTCGGGCGACTAGCGAACCACTACGAGCAGTACTTC. Protein sequence: CASSLGLGRLANHYEQYF. This rearrangement joins TRBV7-2 to TRBJ2-7; 8 bases are shared with TRBD2. The CDR3 is made up of 18 amino acids. V lost 1 base, J lost 3 bases, and 14 bases stayed unmatched. Per germline, CDR1 SGHTA and CDR2 FQGNSA. Full variable domain (rest looked up from reference TRBV7-2 and TRBJ2-7): GAGVSQSPSNKVTEKGKDVELRCDPISGHTALYWYRQSLGQGLEFLIYFQGNSAPDKSGLPSDRFSAERTGGSVSTLTIQRTQQEDSAVYLCASSLGLGRLANHYEQYFGPGTRLTVT.

In this sample, this clone turned up a few times. The chain combines TRBV11-1 with TRBJ2-7, with TRBD1 identical over 7 bases. The germline V gene encodes CDR1 SGHAT and CDR2 FQDESV (reference sequence). The J segment lost 2 bases and the V segment lost 4 bases, leaving 5 bases of the junction unmatched. The CDR3 consists of 14 residues. The CDR3 sequence is CASSSRDSTYEQYF. The DNA for the CDR3 is TGTGCCAGCAGCTCCCGGGACAGTACCTACGAGCAGTACTTC.